The present entry profiles one TCR beta chain with its context. Clones were sequenced by immunoSEQ multiplex PCR, and TCRdb holds only the in-frame ones, with some missing. In the table there are about 400,000 clones, roughly nine tenths of which are singletons. These data are taken from a study of blood T cell repertoires in COVID-19. Germline CDR1 reads SGHDT; CDR2 reads YYEEEE. The V end lost 5 bases, the J end lost 5 bases, and 14 bases lay between the germline ends. This CDR3 comprises 15 residues. Sequencing was done on a sample of PBMCs or T cells enriched from blood (not recorded which). The clonotype was recovered from a woman aged 25 to 39 who had recovered from COVID-19. The rearrangement joins TRBV5-6 to TRBJ1-6; TRBD1 might be the D (5 bases). The CDR3 DNA reads TGTGCCAGCAGATCAAGGGGATTCGATAATTCACCCCTCCACTTT. Its translation: CASRSRGFDNSPLHF.